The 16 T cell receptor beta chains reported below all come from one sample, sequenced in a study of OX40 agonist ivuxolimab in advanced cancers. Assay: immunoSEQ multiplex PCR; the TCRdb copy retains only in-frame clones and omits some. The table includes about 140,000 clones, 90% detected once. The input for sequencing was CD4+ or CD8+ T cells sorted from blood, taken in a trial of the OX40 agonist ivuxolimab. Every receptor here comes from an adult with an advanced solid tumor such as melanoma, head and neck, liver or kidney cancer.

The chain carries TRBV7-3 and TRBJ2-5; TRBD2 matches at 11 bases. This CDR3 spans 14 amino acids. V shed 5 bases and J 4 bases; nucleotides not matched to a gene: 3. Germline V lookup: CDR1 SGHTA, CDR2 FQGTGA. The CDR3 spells CASSPGTSGETQYF. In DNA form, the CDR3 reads TGTGCCAGCAGCCCCGGGACTAGCGGAGAGACCCAGTACTTC. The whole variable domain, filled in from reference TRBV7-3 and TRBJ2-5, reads GAGVSQTPSNKVTEKGKYVELRCDPISGHTALYWYRQSLGQGPEFLIYFQGTGAADDSGLPNDRFFAVRPEGSVSTLKIQRTERGDSAVYLCASSPGTSGETQYFGPGTRLLVL.

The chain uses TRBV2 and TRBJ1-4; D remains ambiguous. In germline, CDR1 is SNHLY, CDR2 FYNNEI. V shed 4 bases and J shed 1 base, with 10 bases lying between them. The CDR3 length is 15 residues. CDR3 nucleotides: TGTGCCAGCAGTGTTTTAGGAGGAACTAATGAAAAACTGTTTTTT. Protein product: CASSVLGGTNEKLFF.

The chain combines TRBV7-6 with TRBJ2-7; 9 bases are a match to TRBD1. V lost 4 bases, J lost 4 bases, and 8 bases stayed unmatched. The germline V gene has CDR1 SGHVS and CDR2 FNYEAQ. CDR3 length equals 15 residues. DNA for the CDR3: TGTGCCAGCAGCTCTGAGGGACAGGGAGGATACGAGCAGTACTTC. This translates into CASSSEGQGGYEQYF. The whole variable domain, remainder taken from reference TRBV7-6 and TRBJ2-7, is GAGVSQSPRYKVTKRGQDVALRCDPISGHVSLYWYRQALGQGPEFLTYFNYEAQQDKSGLPNDRFSAERPEGSISTLTIQRTEQRDSAMYRCASSSEGQGGYEQYFGPGTRLTVT.

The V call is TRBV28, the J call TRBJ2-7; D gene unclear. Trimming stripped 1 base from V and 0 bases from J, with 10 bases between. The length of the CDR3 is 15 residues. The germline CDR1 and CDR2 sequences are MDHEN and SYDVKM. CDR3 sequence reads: CASSLFSGSSYEQYF. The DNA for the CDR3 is TGTGCCAGCAGTTTATTTTCCGGAAGCTCCTACGAGCAGTACTTC. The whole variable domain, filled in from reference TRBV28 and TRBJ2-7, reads DVKVTQSSRYLVKRTGEKVFLECVQDMDHENMFWYRQDPGLGLRLIYFSYDVKMKEKGDIPEGYSVSREKKERFSLILESASTNQTSMYLCASSLFSGSSYEQYFGPGTRLTVT.

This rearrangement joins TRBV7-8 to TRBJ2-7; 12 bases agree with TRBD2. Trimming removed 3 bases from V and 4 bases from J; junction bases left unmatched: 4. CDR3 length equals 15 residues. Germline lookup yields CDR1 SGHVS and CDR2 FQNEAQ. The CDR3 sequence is CASSFTSGRSYEQYF. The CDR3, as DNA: TGTGCCAGCAGCTTTACTAGCGGGAGGTCATACGAGCAGTACTTC.

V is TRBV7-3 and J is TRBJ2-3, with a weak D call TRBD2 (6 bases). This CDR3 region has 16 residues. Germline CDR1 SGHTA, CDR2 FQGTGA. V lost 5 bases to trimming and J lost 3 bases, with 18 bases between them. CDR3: CASSPGVYPTTDTQYF. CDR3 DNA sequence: TGTGCCAGCAGCCCGGGGGTTTACCCCACAACAGATACGCAGTATTTT.

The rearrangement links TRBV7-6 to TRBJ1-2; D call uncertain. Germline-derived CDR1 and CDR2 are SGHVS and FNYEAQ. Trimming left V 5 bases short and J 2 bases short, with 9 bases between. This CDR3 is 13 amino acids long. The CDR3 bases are TGTGCCAGCAGCCGGGGTTCGAACTATGGCTACACCTTC. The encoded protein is CASSRGSNYGYTF. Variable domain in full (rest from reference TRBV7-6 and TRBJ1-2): GAGVSQSPRYKVTKRGQDVALRCDPISGHVSLYWYRQALGQGPEFLTYFNYEAQQDKSGLPNDRFSAERPEGSISTLTIQRTEQRDSAMYRCASSRGSNYGYTFGSGTRLTVV.

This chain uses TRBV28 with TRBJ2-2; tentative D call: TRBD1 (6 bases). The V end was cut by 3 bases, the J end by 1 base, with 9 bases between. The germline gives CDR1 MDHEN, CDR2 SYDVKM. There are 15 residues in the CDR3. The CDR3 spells CASSFTGLNTGELFF. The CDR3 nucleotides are TGTGCCAGCAGTTTTACAGGGCTGAACACCGGGGAGCTGTTTTTT. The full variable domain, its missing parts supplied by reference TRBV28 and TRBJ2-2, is DVKVTQSSRYLVKRTGEKVFLECVQDMDHENMFWYRQDPGLGLRLIYFSYDVKMKEKGDIPEGYSVSREKKERFSLILESASTNQTSMYLCASSFTGLNTGELFFGEGSRLTVL.

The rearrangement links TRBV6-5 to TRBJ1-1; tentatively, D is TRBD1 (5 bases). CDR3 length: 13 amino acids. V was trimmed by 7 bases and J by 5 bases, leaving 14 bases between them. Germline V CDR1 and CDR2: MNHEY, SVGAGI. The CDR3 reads CASKATEGTEAFF. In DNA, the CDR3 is TGTGCCAGCAAGGCCACGGAGGGGACTGAAGCTTTCTTT.

CDR3: CASSQDKFGSPLHF. CDR3 nucleotides: TGCGCCAGCAGCCAAGATAAATTTGGTTCACCCCTCCACTTT. V is TRBV4-1 and J is TRBJ1-6; D is undetermined. CDR1 is MGHRA and CDR2 is YSYEKL in the germline V gene. The germline V and J ends were trimmed by 0 bases and 9 bases, with 9 bases remaining between them. The CDR3 runs to 14 residues.

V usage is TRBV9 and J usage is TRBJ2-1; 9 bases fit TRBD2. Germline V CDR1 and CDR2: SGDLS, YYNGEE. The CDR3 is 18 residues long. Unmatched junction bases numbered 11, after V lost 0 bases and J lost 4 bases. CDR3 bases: TGTGCCAGCAGCGTAGGAAGGGAAAGCGGGAGGCGGTACAATGAGCAGTTCTTC. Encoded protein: CASSVGRESGRRYNEQFF.

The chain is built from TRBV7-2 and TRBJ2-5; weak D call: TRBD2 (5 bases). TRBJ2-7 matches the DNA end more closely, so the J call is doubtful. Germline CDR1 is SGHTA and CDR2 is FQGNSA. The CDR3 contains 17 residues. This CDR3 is CASNHPSSGGRAYEQYF. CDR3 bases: TGTGCCAGCAACCATCCCTCTAGTGGCGGGCGCGCCTACGAGCAGTACTTC.

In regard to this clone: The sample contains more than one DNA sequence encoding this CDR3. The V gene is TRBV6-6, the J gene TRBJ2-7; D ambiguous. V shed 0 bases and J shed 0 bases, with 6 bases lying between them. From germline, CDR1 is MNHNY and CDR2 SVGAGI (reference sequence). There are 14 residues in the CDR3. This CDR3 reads CASSYSGSSYEQYF. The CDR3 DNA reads TGTGCCAGCAGTTACTCGGGCAGCTCCTACGAGCAGTACTTC.

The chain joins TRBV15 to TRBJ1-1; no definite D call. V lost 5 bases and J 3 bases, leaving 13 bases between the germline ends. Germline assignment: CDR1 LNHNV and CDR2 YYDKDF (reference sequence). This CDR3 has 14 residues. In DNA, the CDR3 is TGTGCCACCAGCCTGGACCCCCCGGACACTGAAGCTTTCTTT. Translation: CATSLDPPDTEAFF.

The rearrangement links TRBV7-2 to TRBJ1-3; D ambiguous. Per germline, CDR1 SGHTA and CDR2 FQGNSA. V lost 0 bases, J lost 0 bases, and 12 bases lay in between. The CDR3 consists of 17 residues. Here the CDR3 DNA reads TGTGCCAGCAGCTTAGCGGGCATAACCGTCTCTGGAAACACCATATATTTT. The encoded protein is CASSLAGITVSGNTIYF.

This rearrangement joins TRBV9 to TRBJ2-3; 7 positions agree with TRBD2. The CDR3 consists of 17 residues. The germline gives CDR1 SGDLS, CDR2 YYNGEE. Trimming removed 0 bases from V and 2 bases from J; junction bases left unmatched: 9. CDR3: CASSVAALAGDTDTQYF. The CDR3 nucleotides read TGTGCCAGCAGCGTAGCCGCCCTGGCGGGAGACACAGATACGCAGTATTTT.